This T cell receptor beta chain was identified in a study of siplizumab effects on memory and regulatory T cells. Study-level findings and limits: It seemed that naive T cells were more diverse than memory cells and were major contributors to the alloresponse. The study found that siplizumab significantly reduced alloreactive sequences traceable to unstimulated CD4+ memory cells.

In each sample, roughly 97,000 TCR templates were assayed. Some clones are missing from TCRdb's copy, which holds only in-frame ones; the method was immunoSEQ multiplex PCR. The repertoire holds approximately 48,000 clones, with about 93% as singletons. This CDR3 region has 14 residues. CDR1 and CDR2 from the germline V gene are MNHEY and SMNVEV (reference sequence). With 5 bases removed from V and 0 bases from J, the gap between germline ends came to 9 bases. As regards this clone: What it recognizes is unknown.

The chain employs TRBV27 and TRBJ2-3; the D is unclear. The receptor was derived from a human donor in good health. Material: CD8+ T cells sorted from blood. The CDR3 loop reads CASSLIFSTDTQYF. CDR3 DNA sequence: TGTGCCAGCAGTCTCATCTTCAGCACAGATACGCAGTATTTT.